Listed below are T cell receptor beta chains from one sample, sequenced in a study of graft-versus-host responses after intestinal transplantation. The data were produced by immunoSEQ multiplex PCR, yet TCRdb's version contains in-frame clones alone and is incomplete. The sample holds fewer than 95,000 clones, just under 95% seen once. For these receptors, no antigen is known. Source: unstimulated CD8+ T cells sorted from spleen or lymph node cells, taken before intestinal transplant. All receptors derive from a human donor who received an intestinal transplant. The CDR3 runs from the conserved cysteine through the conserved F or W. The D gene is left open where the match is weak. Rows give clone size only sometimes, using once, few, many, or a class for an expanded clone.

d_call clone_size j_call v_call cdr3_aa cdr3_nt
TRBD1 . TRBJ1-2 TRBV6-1 CASSEPQGAPYGYTF TGTGCCAGCAGTGAACCCCAGGGGGCTCCCTATGGCTACACCTTC
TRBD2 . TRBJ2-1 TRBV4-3 CASSQVFGEGNEQFF TGCGCCAGCAGCCAAGTTTTTGGGGAGGGCAATGAGCAGTTCTTC
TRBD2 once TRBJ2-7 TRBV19 CASSVAGGSYEQYF TGTGCCAGTAGTGTTGCGGGAGGCTCCTACGAGCAGTACTTC
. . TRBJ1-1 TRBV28 CASTLTRVNTEAFF TGTGCCAGCACCCTGACACGTGTGAACACTGAAGCTTTCTTT
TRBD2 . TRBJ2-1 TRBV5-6 CASSGLEIEQFF TGTGCCAGCAGCGGACTAGAGATTGAGCAGTTCTTC
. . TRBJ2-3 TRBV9 CASSVPTRAGAADTQYF TGTGCCAGCAGCGTCCCTACCCGGGCGGGGGCCGCGGATACGCAGTATTTT
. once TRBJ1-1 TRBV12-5 CASGLVQDKPLGWTEAFF TGTGCTAGTGGTTTGGTACAGGACAAACCCTTAGGGTGGACTGAAGCTTTCTTT
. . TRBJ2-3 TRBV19 CASSSPGTLNTQYF TGTGCCAGTAGTAGCCCCGGGACTCTAAATACGCAGTATTTT
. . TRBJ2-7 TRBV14 CASSQLGSSYEQYF TGTGCCAGCAGCCAATTGGGGAGCTCCTACGAGCAGTACTTC
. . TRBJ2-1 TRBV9 CASSESNREYNEQFF TGTGCCAGCAGCGAGTCCAACAGGGAGTACAATGAGCAGTTCTTC
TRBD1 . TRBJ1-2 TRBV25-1 CASSGGQGANYGYTF TGTGCCAGCAGTGGAGGACAGGGGGCTAACTATGGCTACACCTTC
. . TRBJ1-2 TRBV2 CASRDPREAFYGYTF TGTGCCAGCAGAGATCCCCGGGAAGCTTTCTATGGCTACACCTTC